The clone carrying this T cell receptor beta chain was counted ten times or more. These data originate in a study of CD8 T cells in ankylosing spondylitis. TCRdb re-called the 5' RACE reads with MiXCR, one entry per CDR3 protein. This table has about 140,000 distinct CDR3 sequences, 6% to 8% appearing once. Deletions cut 0 bases from V and 7 bases from J, with 12 bases between. There are 14 residues in the CDR3. The germline gives CDR1 LGHNA, CDR2 YSLEER. The sample consisted of blood, either unsorted or a sorted T cell fraction (not recorded which). The source is a female donor with ankylosing spondylitis or in good health (not recorded which). V is TRBV4-3 and J is TRBJ1-1; D is ambiguous. Written as DNA, the CDR3 is TGCGCCAGCAGCCAAGATTTGGTGGACTTTGAAGCTTTCTTT. It encodes CASSQDLVDFEAFF.